The 3 T cell receptor beta chains presented below share a single source sample, sequenced in a study of technical replicates of blood from several donors. The repertoire was sequenced with immunoSEQ multiplex PCR; TCRdb's copy has only in-frame clones and lacks some. The data hold about 83,000 clones, with roughly 94% observed a single time. Sequenced sample: T cells isolated from PBMCs. These receptors came from a human donor in good health.

The CDR3 nucleotides are TGTGCCAGCAGTTTATCCTCTAGCGGGAGCCCCAATGAGCAGTTCTTC. Translated, it gives CASSLSSSGSPNEQFF. This chain joins TRBV28 and TRBJ2-1, with TRBD2 identical over 10 bases. The CDR3 runs 16 residues. CDR1 and CDR2 from the germline V gene are MDHEN and SYDVKM. The ends lost 1 base at V and 6 bases at J; junction bases unmatched: 6.

The rearrangement uses TRBV9 and TRBJ2-6; D is undetermined. The ends were cut back, 1 base at V and 0 bases at J, with 8 bases in the middle. The CDR3 is 16 residues long. Germline lookup yields CDR1 SGDLS and CDR2 YYNGEE. The CDR3 is CASSVLSSSGANVLTF. DNA for the CDR3: TGTGCCAGCAGCGTATTAAGTAGCTCTGGGGCCAACGTCCTGACTTTC.

This clone was seen only once. This chain uses TRBV4-2 with TRBJ2-2; TRBD2 agrees at 8 bases. There are 17 residues in the CDR3. Germline values: CDR1 LGHNA, CDR2 YNFKEQ. V trimming: 1 base; J trimming: 5 bases; junction bases outside the gene matches: 9. CDR3 DNA sequence: TGTGCCAGCAGCCAAGTCCGGTCGGGGGGGCGGACCGGGGAGCTGTTTTTT. Protein sequence: CASSQVRSGGRTGELFF.